Following are 26 T cell receptor beta chains from one sample sequenced in a study of blood T cell repertoires in COVID-19. Data came from immunoSEQ multiplex PCR; TCRdb stores just in-frame clones and leaves some out. The table lists tens of thousands of clones, about 91% of them singletons. Sequenced sample: peripheral blood. The receptors were sampled from a man aged 70-80 years with active or convalescent COVID-19.

V is TRBV5-4 and J is TRBJ1-1, with 9 bases fitting TRBD1. Germline lookup yields CDR1 SGHNT and CDR2 YYREEE (reference sequence). The V segment lost 2 bases and the J segment 1 base; nucleotides outside the gene matches: 6. The CDR3 covers 16 residues. The CDR3 DNA sequence: TGTGCCAGCAGCTTCACAGGGGGCGCGTGGAACACTGAAGCTTTCTTT. Translation gives CASSFTGGAWNTEAFF.

The CDR3 nucleotides are TGCGCCAGCAGCTTGGTACGGGGGGGGTTCCAAGAGACCCAGTACTTC. Amino acid sequence: CASSLVRGGFQETQYF. V and J are TRBV5-1 and TRBJ2-5; 8 nucleotides align to TRBD2. V was clipped by 0 bases and J by 1 base; unmatched bases: 5. CDR1 and CDR2 from the germline V gene are SGHRS and YFSETQ. The CDR3 runs to 16 residues.

This chain joins TRBV9 and TRBJ2-3; the match to TRBD2 covers 9 bases. Trimming at V came to 2 bases and at J to 1 base, leaving 2 bases not matched to a gene. The CDR3 has 15 amino acids. Germline-derived CDR1 and CDR2 are SGDLS and YYNGEE. CDR3 DNA sequence: TGTGCCAGCAGCGTGAGCGGGGGGCGCACAGATACGCAGTATTTT. This codes for CASSVSGGRTDTQYF.

The chain couples TRBV18 to TRBJ2-3, with D possibly matching TRBD1 (6 bases). The V gene lost 6 bases and the J gene lost 4 bases, with 14 bases spanning the gap. CDR1 is KGHSH and CDR2 is LQKENI in the germline V gene. There are 14 residues in the CDR3. CDR3 nucleotides: TGTGCCAGCTCCCCGGCAAGGGGGTCAGATACGCAGTATTTT. Translation: CASSPARGSDTQYF.

This clone was observed once. The chain couples TRBV30 to TRBJ2-3, with no clear D. There are 13 residues in the CDR3. Between the trimmed V and J ends, which lost 0 bases and 0 bases, there was a span of 4 bases. Germline V CDR1 and CDR2: GTSNPN, SVGIG (reference sequence). The CDR3 nucleotides are TGTGCCTGGAGTGTACGGAGCACAGATACGCAGTATTTT. Translated: CAWSVRSTDTQYF.

This chain uses TRBV5-1 with TRBJ2-3, with TRBD2 as a possible D gene (6 bases). Between the trimmed V and J ends, which lost 4 bases and 6 bases, there was a span of 12 bases. Germline loops: CDR1 SGHRS, CDR2 YFSETQ. This CDR3 is 13 amino acids long. The CDR3 sequence is CASSPRSGDTQYF. CDR3 nucleotides: TGCGCCAGCAGCCCACGCAGCGGGGATACGCAGTATTTT.

This chain connects TRBV6-5 to TRBJ1-5; TRBD1 might be the D (5 bases). The CDR3 is made up of 13 amino acids. Trimming removed 6 bases from V and 1 base from J, with 7 bases in between. Germline V gives CDR1 MNHEY, CDR2 SVGAGI. The chain's CDR3 is CASSRQSNQPQHF. The CDR3 bases are TGTGCCAGCAGCAGACAGAGCAATCAGCCCCAGCATTTT.

V and J are TRBV5-1 and TRBJ1-3; possible D gene TRBD1, 5 bases. V was cut by 6 bases and J by 7 bases, with 8 bases left in between. The germline V gene encodes CDR1 SGHRS and CDR2 YFSETQ. The CDR3 is 11 residues long. The CDR3 DNA sequence: TGCGCCAGCAATCAGGGCAACACCATATATTTT. This sequence encodes CASNQGNTIYF. Together with reference TRBV5-1 and TRBJ1-3, the CDR3 gives the full variable domain: KAGVTQTPRYLIKTRGQQVTLSCSPISGHRSVSWYQQTPGQGLQFLFEYFSETQRNKGNFPGRFSGRQFSNSRSEMNVSTLELGDSALYLCASNQGNTIYFGEGSWLTVV.

The chain carries TRBV7-2 and TRBJ2-3; 11 positions match TRBD2. The germline V gene encodes CDR1 SGHTA and CDR2 FQGNSA. V shed 5 bases and J 4 bases; nucleotides not matched to a gene: 2. The CDR3 loop spans 14 amino acids. The CDR3, as DNA: TGTGCCAGCAGCCCGGGACTAGCGGCAGATACGCAGTATTTT. Protein product: CASSPGLAADTQYF.

This clone was recorded once. The chain links TRBV9 to TRBJ2-1; 8 nucleotides align to TRBD1. The length of the CDR3 is 16 residues. In germline, CDR1 is SGDLS, CDR2 YYNGEE. Trimming cost V 0 bases and J 5 bases; bases outside gene matches: 7. The CDR3 reads CASSVVGQGAHNEQFF. The CDR3 coding sequence is TGTGCCAGCAGCGTAGTAGGGCAGGGGGCACACAATGAGCAGTTCTTC. The whole variable domain, remainder taken from reference TRBV9 and TRBJ2-1, is DSGVTQTPKHLITATGQRVTLRCSPRSGDLSVYWYQQSLDQGLQFLIQYYNGEERAKGNILERFSAQQFPDLHSELNLSSLELGDSALYFCASSVVGQGAHNEQFFGPGTRLTVL.

J is TRBJ2-5 and V is TRBV9, with D perhaps matching TRBD1 (5 bases). The CDR3 loop spans 13 amino acids. Looked up from germline, CDR1 is SGDLS and CDR2 is YYNGEE. Trimming took 6 bases from V and 2 from J, leaving 11 bases between them. CDR3 coding DNA: TGTGCCAGCAATACAGGAATTCAAGAGACCCAGTACTTC. This codes for CASNTGIQETQYF.

The CDR3 nucleotides read TGCAGCGTCGAGGGGGAATACTCGCCGAACACTGAAGCTTTCTTT. Protein: CSVEGEYSPNTEAFF. The chain recombines TRBV29-1 with TRBJ1-1; perhaps TRBD1 as D (6 bases). Between the trimmed V and J ends, which lost 6 bases and 1 base, there was a span of 18 bases. This CDR3 has 15 amino acids. Germline CDR1 reads SQVTM; CDR2 reads ANQGSEA.

The chain links TRBV5-1 to TRBJ2-2; 12 bases map to TRBD1. Losses at the gene ends were 1 base for V and 0 bases for J; bases not matched to a gene: 10. Looked up from germline, CDR1 is SGHRS and CDR2 is YFSETQ. The CDR3 has 20 amino acids. CDR3 region: CASSLRGQGAIYSNTGELFF. The CDR3 coding sequence is TGCGCCAGCAGCTTGCGGGGACAGGGGGCAATCTACTCGAACACCGGGGAGCTGTTTTTT.

The genes are TRBV27 and TRBJ1-4; a possible D gene is TRBD1 (5 bases). Trimming pared 5 bases from V and 0 bases from J, leaving 7 bases between. The CDR3 loop spans 14 amino acids. CDR1 MNHEY and CDR2 SMNVEV come from the germline V gene (reference sequence). As DNA, the CDR3 is TGTGCCAGCAGTGCGGGGGCAACTAATGAAAAACTGTTTTTT. Translated, it gives CASSAGATNEKLFF.

V usage is TRBV30 and J usage is TRBJ1-1; D is perhaps TRBD1 (6 bases). Per the germline V gene, CDR1 is GTSNPN and CDR2 is SVGIG (reference sequence). The CDR3 totals 11 residues. CDR3 DNA sequence: TGTTCAGGGGTACGGGGCACTGAAGCTTTCTTT. Protein: CSGVRGTEAFF.

The chain employs TRBV10-3 and TRBJ2-7; TRBD1 matches at 9 bases. This CDR3 spans 14 amino acids. The germline V gene has CDR1 ENHRY and CDR2 SYGVKD. Trimming cost V 10 bases and J 0 bases; bases outside gene matches: 7. The CDR3 is CATQGAGTSYEQYF. For the CDR3, the DNA is TGTGCCACACAGGGGGCCGGGACCTCCTACGAGCAGTACTTC.

The chain couples TRBV2 to TRBJ1-5; the D gene is possibly TRBD1 (5 bases). V was pared by 3 bases and J by 3 bases, with 12 bases between. Germline assignment: CDR1 SNHLY and CDR2 FYNNEI. This CDR3 has 15 amino acids. This CDR3 is CASSDRTPLNQPQHF. For the CDR3, the DNA is TGTGCCAGCAGTGACAGGACACCTCTCAATCAGCCCCAGCATTTT.

The CDR3 is CATVDSRSRNTIYF. CDR3 DNA sequence: TGTGCCACCGTAGACTCCCGGTCCCGGAACACCATATATTTT. The V call is TRBV28, the J call TRBJ1-3, with D uncertain. CDR3 length: 14 residues. Trimming left V 10 bases short and J 7 bases short, with 20 bases between. Germline loops: CDR1 MDHEN, CDR2 SYDVKM.

The chain has TRBV5-1 and TRBJ1-6, with 7 bases that match TRBD1. Germline V gene sequence: CDR1 SGHRS, CDR2 YFSETQ. With V trimmed by 4 bases and J by 7 bases, 8 bases remained unmatched. There are 15 residues in the CDR3. CDR3 sequence reads: CASSTSGTVNSPLHF. In nucleotides, the CDR3 is TGCGCCAGCAGCACTTCCGGGACAGTGAATTCACCCCTCCACTTT.

This sequence joins TRBV6-1 and TRBJ2-6; no clear D. Trimming shortened V by 2 bases and J by 0 bases, and 11 bases separated the two germline ends. Germline V gene data show CDR1 as MNHNS and CDR2 as SASEGT. The CDR3 covers 17 residues. The DNA of the CDR3 is TGTGCCAGCAGTGAACGTTGGCGGAGCTCTGGGGCCAACGTCCTGACTTTC. The encoded protein is CASSERWRSSGANVLTF.

The chain couples TRBV2 to TRBJ1-1, with 7 positions matching TRBD1. The CDR3 is made up of 13 amino acids. The V and J ends lost 6 bases and 8 bases, in that order; junction bases with no gene match: 9. Germline V gene lookup returns CDR1 SNHLY and CDR2 FYNNEI. CDR3 sequence (DNA): TGTGCCAGCAGGGTCGGGACAGCAAGCGAAGCTTTCTTT. Translation gives CASRVGTASEAFF.

The chain combines TRBV6-5 with TRBJ1-2; D might be TRBD1 (6 bases). The V gene lost 7 bases and the J gene lost 8 bases, with 20 bases spanning the gap. CDR1 is MNHEY and CDR2 is SVGAGI in the germline V gene. The CDR3 consists of 14 residues. The CDR3 bases are TGTGCCAGCAACAGAGGACAGCAGGGAGACGGCTACACCTTC. Translating it yields CASNRGQQGDGYTF.

The gene calls are TRBV4-2 and TRBJ2-4, with D uncertain. V lost 0 bases and J lost 3, with 9 bases in between. The CDR3 runs 15 residues. From germline, CDR1 is LGHNA and CDR2 YNFKEQ. The CDR3 bases are TGTGCCAGCAGCCAAGAATTGGGCATCAAAAACATTCAGTACTTC. This translates into CASSQELGIKNIQYF.

V gene TRBV28 combines with J gene TRBJ1-5; D not resolved. The CDR3 runs 12 residues. The germline V gene has CDR1 MDHEN and CDR2 SYDVKM. Trimming removed 3 bases at V and 11 bases at J, with 11 bases between. CDR3 sequence reads: CASSLDLGAQHF. CDR3 in DNA: TGTGCCAGCAGTTTGGACTTGGGAGCCCAGCATTTT.

The rearrangement joins TRBV12-3 or TRBV12-4 to TRBJ1-1; D unclear. The germline V and J ends were trimmed by 4 bases and 1 base, with 7 bases remaining between them. The CDR3 length is 13 residues. The CDR3, as DNA: TGTGCCAGCAGTTCGGTCGGGAACACTGAAGCTTTCTTT. Translated: CASSSVGNTEAFF.

In this sample, this clone turned up a few times. The chain uses TRBV7-9 and TRBJ1-1, with D perhaps TRBD1 (6 bases). Germline V gene sequence: CDR1 SEHNR, CDR2 FQNEAQ (reference sequence). V was trimmed by 5 bases and J by 4 bases, leaving 17 bases between them. The CDR3 totals 15 residues. DNA of the CDR3: TGTGCCAGCAGCCCCTCAGGGAGGGGGGGCACTGAAGCTTTCTTT. Its translation: CASSPSGRGGTEAFF.